A single sample gave rise to the 31 T cell receptor beta chains below, sequenced in a study of regulatory T cells in long-lasting Graves disease. The time point is: newly diagnosed GD, antithyroid drugs for less than 3 months. Extracted RNA from PBMCs served as the source of the TCR library. In building TCR beta libraries, iRepertoire HTBI primers were used together with Arm-PCR of CDR3 regions. MiXCR, applied by TCRdb to the multiplex PCR reads, yields one record per CDR3 protein. The repertoire has about 500,000 distinct CDR3 sequences, around 15% of them found once; the top ten carry roughly an eighth. This same sample was also part of a study on T cells in Graves' hyperthyroidism and ophthalmopathy.

The sequencing used peripheral blood mononuclear cells (PBMCs), collected at new diagnosis, from a patient treated with antithyroid drugs. These receptors were collected from a man aged 35 to 55 with Graves disease.

Only a few counts were recorded for this clonotype. The genes are TRBV5-1 and TRBJ2-7, with D perhaps given as TRBD1 or TRBD2 (6 bases each). CDR3 length equals 15 residues. Trimming left V 0 bases short and J 3 bases short, with 13 bases between. CDR1 and CDR2 from the germline V gene are SGHRS and YFSETQ. The CDR3 DNA reads as TGCGCCAGCAGCTTGGAGGGGGGAAATAGCTACGAGCAGTACTTC. Amino acid sequence: CASSLEGGNSYEQYF.

As for this clonotype: This may be a read error: a much more frequent sequence differs by one nucleotide. The chain carries TRBV6-1 and TRBJ2-2, with D possibly being TRBD2 (5 bases). There are 15 residues in the CDR3. CDR1 is MNHNS, CDR2 SASEGT, per germline. CDR3 region: CASFRDLNKAGEQFF. Here the CDR3 DNA reads TGTGCCAGCTTCCGTGACCTTAACAAGGCCGGGGAGCAGTTTTTT.

This clonotype was seen at least ten times. This rearrangement joins TRBV28 to TRBJ2-1, with D hard to call. Germline lookup yields CDR1 MDHEN and CDR2 SYDVKM. The CDR3 is 12 amino acids. V lost 6 bases, J lost 3 bases, and 6 bases lay in between. CDR3 region: CASSLLYNEQFF. CDR3 coding DNA: TGTGCCAGCAGCTTACTCTACAATGAGCAGTTCTTC.

Ten or more counts support this clonotype. The chain links TRBV6-9 to TRBJ1-1, with D perhaps matching TRBD1 (5 bases). The germline V gene encodes CDR1 MNHGY and CDR2 SVAAGI. CDR3 size: 15 residues. The V and J ends lost 3 bases and 6 bases respectively, with 17 bases between them. This CDR3 reads CASSYLVGRVSEAFF. The CDR3 DNA sequence: TGTGCCAGCAGTTACCTAGTAGGCAGGGTGTCTGAAGCTTTCTTT.

In the case of this clonotype: A read error may produce the germline difference seen at one junction end. V and J are TRBV4-1 and TRBJ2-7, with D perhaps TRBD1 (5 bases). The CDR3 is 15 residues long. Per germline, CDR1 MGHRA and CDR2 YSYEKL. CDR3 sequence: CASSQVLGRVYVQHF. CDR3 coding DNA: TGCGCCAGCAGCCAAGTATTAGGCAGGGTCTACGTGCAGCACTTC.

This clonotype was recorded only once. The chain couples TRBV6-1 to TRBJ2-7; 9 positions match TRBD2. This CDR3 region has 15 residues. The V and J ends lost 1 base and 0 bases, in that order; junction bases with no gene match: 1. Germline values: CDR1 MNHNS, CDR2 SASEGT. CDR3 bases: TGTGCCAGCAGTGAAGGGACTAGCGACTCCTACGAGCAGTACTTC. Translated: CASSEGTSDSYEQYF.

The table lists this clonotype with many counts. This chain uses TRBV12-3 or TRBV12-4 with TRBJ2-7; D unresolved. The CDR3 spans 14 residues. The V gene lost 4 bases and the J gene lost 1 base, with 11 bases spanning the gap. Written as DNA, the CDR3 is TGTGCCAGCAGTTATGGTTGGCATTCCTACGAGCAGTACTTC. Its protein is CASSYGWHSYEQYF.

This clonotype was recorded at least ten times. J is TRBJ2-7 and V is TRBV20-1, with 13 positions matching TRBD2. Unmatched junction bases numbered 4, after V lost 7 bases and J lost 7 bases. There are 12 residues in the CDR3. CDR1 DFQATT and CDR2 SNEGSKA come from the germline V gene (reference sequence). The CDR3: CSGPGLAGEQYF. The CDR3 DNA sequence: TGCAGTGGTCCGGGACTAGCGGGGGAGCAGTACTTC.

This clonotype was counted between two and nine times. The rearrangement uses TRBV9 and TRBJ1-2, with 9 bases aligning to TRBD1. The J segment lost 8 bases and the V segment lost 6 bases, leaving 14 bases of the junction unmatched. CDR1 and CDR2 (germline): SGDLS, YYNGEE. CDR3 length equals 15 residues. The CDR3 loop reads CASTTGQGPSGGYTF. For the CDR3, the DNA is TGTGCCAGCACCACAGGACAGGGGCCCTCGGGGGGCTACACCTTC.

This clonotype was seen many times. The gene calls are TRBV5-1 and TRBJ2-1; the D is unclear. Germline values: CDR1 SGHRS, CDR2 YFSETQ. The CDR3 runs to 14 residues. Trimming left V 0 bases short and J 4 bases short, with 8 bases between. The CDR3 loop is CASSLAAEYNEQFF. CDR3 nucleotide sequence: TGCGCCAGCAGCTTGGCTGCGGAATACAATGAGCAGTTCTTC.

The J gene is TRBJ2-5, the V gene TRBV29-1; TRBD1 aligns across 7 bases. The trim removed 7 bases at V and 6 bases at J, leaving 11 bases unmatched. The CDR3 is made up of 13 amino acids. CDR1 is SQVTM, CDR2 ANQGSEA, per germline. The CDR3 DNA reads as TGCAGCGCCTTCGTGAAGGGGGCACAGACCCAGTACTTC. Protein sequence: CSAFVKGAQTQYF.

V and J are TRBV4-1 and TRBJ2-7, with D possibly TRBD1 on 6 matching bases. The V gene lost 3 bases and the J gene lost 2 bases, with 20 bases spanning the gap. Germline CDR1 and CDR2: MGHRA and YSYEKL. This CDR3 comprises 17 residues. The CDR3 loop is CASSQFTGWSDAYEQYF. CDR3 nucleotides: TGCGCCAGCAGCCAGTTCACAGGGTGGTCGGATGCCTACGAGCAGTACTTC.

Only a few counts were recorded for this clonotype. J is TRBJ1-6 and V is TRBV6-1; possible D gene TRBD1, 5 bases. The CDR3 loop spans 13 amino acids. Germline loops: CDR1 MNHNS, CDR2 SASEGT. The V end was cut by 6 bases, the J end by 9 bases, with 12 bases between. The CDR3 loop reads CASSWGRSSPLHF. For the CDR3, the DNA is TGTGCCAGCAGCTGGGGACGCAGTTCACCCCTCCACTTT.

This clonotype occurred many times. The J gene is TRBJ1-1, the V gene TRBV6-2 or TRBV6-3; no clear D gene. This CDR3 has 13 amino acids. Germline CDR1 is MNHEY and CDR2 is SVGEGT. V lost 4 bases and J lost 5, with 11 bases in between. This CDR3 reads CASSFGVGTEAFF. CDR3 DNA sequence: TGTGCCAGCAGTTTCGGGGTGGGTACTGAAGCTTTCTTT.

This clonotype was seen a handful of times. A much more abundant neighbour one base away suggests this may be a read error. This chain connects TRBV6-5 to TRBJ2-1, with 10 bases aligning to TRBD2. The DNA matches TRBJ2-5 better at its end, which makes the J call doubtful. Germline V gene sequence: CDR1 MNHEY, CDR2 SVGAGI. The CDR3 totals 15 residues. As DNA, the CDR3 is TGTGCCGGCAGTTACGGGCTAGCGGGAGCGGAGACCCAGTACTTC. This translates into CAGSYGLAGAETQYF.

This clonotype was seen only a few times. A clone one base away is much larger, so this may be a read error. The chain uses TRBV5-1 and TRBJ2-3; D gene ambiguous. CDR3 length: 15 amino acids. Germline CDR1 is SGHRS and CDR2 is YFSETQ. The CDR3 protein is CAGSLAGLNTDTQYF. CDR3 in DNA: TGCGCCGGCAGCTTGGCCGGGCTGAACACAGATACGCAGTATTTT.

At least ten counts were recorded for this clonotype. The CDR3 nucleotides are TGTGCCACCAGTGATTTAAAGGGACTTTGGGATACGCAGTATTTT. It specifies CATSDLKGLWDTQYF. This chain connects TRBV24-1 to TRBJ2-3; tentative D call: TRBD2 (6 bases). The CDR3 covers 15 residues. Trimming left V 1 base short and J 6 bases short, with 13 bases between. Looked up from germline, CDR1 is KGHDR and CDR2 is SFDVKD.

This clonotype was counted a few times. V gene TRBV6-5 combines with J gene TRBJ1-2; no clear D gene. The CDR3 runs to 13 residues. Germline V lookup: CDR1 MNHEY, CDR2 SVGAGI. V was pared by 2 bases and J by 0 bases, with 4 bases between. CDR3 DNA: TGTGCCAGCAGTTACCAGGCTAACTATGGCTACACCTTC. Its translation is CASSYQANYGYTF.

This clonotype was picked up one time. V and J are TRBV28 and TRBJ2-4, with no clear D. Per the germline V gene, CDR1 is MDHEN and CDR2 is SYDVKM. This CDR3 is 16 amino acids long. V shed 2 bases and J shed 6 bases, with 17 bases lying between them. CDR3: CASSLQALPGGNIQYF. The CDR3 DNA sequence: TGTGCCAGCAGTTTACAAGCTCTCCCGGGCGGAAACATTCAGTACTTC.

This clonotype was seen many times. The chain is built from TRBV20-1 and TRBJ2-1, with 8 bases fitting TRBD1. V shed 0 bases, J shed 0 bases, and the junction held 4 bases outside the gene matches. The CDR3 is 16 residues long. Germline loops: CDR1 DFQATT, CDR2 SNEGSKA (reference sequence). CDR3 nucleotides: TGCAGTGCTAGAGATGACAGGGGAAGCTCCTACAATGAGCAGTTCTTC. Translated: CSARDDRGSSYNEQFF.

In its sample, this clonotype was seen many times. The chain recombines TRBV2 with TRBJ2-3, with 9 bases matching TRBD2. Trimming removed 4 bases from V and 0 bases from J; junction bases left unmatched: 2. Per germline, CDR1 SNHLY and CDR2 FYNNEI. This CDR3 has 15 residues. The CDR3 region is CASSVAGASTDTQYF. The CDR3 bases are TGTGCCAGCAGTGTAGCGGGAGCGAGCACAGATACGCAGTATTTT.

The chain combines TRBV20-1 with TRBJ2-1; 12 nucleotides line up with TRBD2. V dropped 5 bases and J dropped 7; count of bases not matched to a gene: 12. The CDR3 sequence is 16 residues long. Germline values: CDR1 DFQATT, CDR2 SNEGSKA (reference sequence). The CDR3 region is CSAFRLAGVRANEQFF. CDR3 nucleotide sequence: TGCAGTGCTTTCAGACTAGCGGGAGTACGGGCAAATGAGCAGTTCTTC.

This clonotype was seen at least ten times. The gene calls are TRBV2 and TRBJ2-2, with 9 bases matching TRBD1. V trimming: 3 bases; J trimming: 7 bases; junction bases outside the gene matches: 3. The CDR3 is made up of 14 amino acids. The germline V gene has CDR1 SNHLY and CDR2 FYNNEI. The CDR3, as DNA: TGTGCCAGCAGTGATACAGGGGGCCACGGGGAGCTGTTTTTT. Its translation: CASSDTGGHGELFF.

This clonotype occurred many times. The chain joins TRBV30 to TRBJ2-2, with a possible D match to TRBD1 (6 bases). The CDR3 runs to 13 residues. Trimming removed 7 bases at V and 2 bases at J, with 11 bases between. Germline lookup yields CDR1 GTSNPN and CDR2 SVGIG (reference sequence). CDR3 nucleotides: TGTGCCTACGGACAGTTTAACACCGGGGAGCTGTTTTTT. Protein: CAYGQFNTGELFF.

This clonotype was seen a few times. V usage is TRBV7-2 and J usage is TRBJ1-1; TRBD1 is a possible D gene (5 bases). V dropped 5 bases and J dropped 9 bases, with 16 bases sitting between them. This CDR3 spans 13 amino acids. Germline lookup yields CDR1 SGHTA and CDR2 FQGNSA. CDR3 DNA: TGTGCCAGCAGCCTGGGGGATTTCCGCCAAGCTTTCTTT. It specifies CASSLGDFRQAFF.

The V call is TRBV14, the J call TRBJ2-5; D is possibly TRBD2 (6 bases). The germline V gene has CDR1 SGHDN and CDR2 FVKESK. Between the trimmed V and J ends, which lost 2 bases and 4 bases, there was a span of 17 bases. The CDR3 runs 16 residues. The CDR3 spells CASSQRLTGVAETQYF. The CDR3 DNA follows: TGTGCCAGCAGCCAAAGATTGACGGGAGTGGCAGAGACCCAGTACTTC.

This clonotype was recorded many times. The J gene is TRBJ2-5, the V gene TRBV10-2, with 8 nucleotides matching TRBD2. The CDR3 covers 15 residues. Germline V gives CDR1 WSHSY, CDR2 SAAADI. V lost 1 base to trimming and J lost 4 bases; unmatched junction nucleotides: 5. The CDR3 loop reads CASSEFSGRGETQYF. CDR3 DNA sequence: TGCGCCAGCAGTGAGTTCAGCGGGAGAGGAGAGACCCAGTACTTC.

At least ten counts were recorded for this clonotype. The gene calls are TRBV27 and TRBJ1-1; 10 bases map to TRBD1. CDR1 MNHEY and CDR2 SMNVEV come from the germline V gene (reference sequence). The CDR3 contains 14 residues. V dropped 9 bases and J dropped 0; count of bases not matched to a gene: 4. CDR3 DNA sequence: TGTGCCAGTTCGGACAGGGGGATGAACACTGAAGCTTTCTTT. Its protein is CASSDRGMNTEAFF.

This clonotype occurred many times. The chain recombines TRBV15 with TRBJ1-1; D unclear. The CDR3 contains 13 residues. Germline assignment: CDR1 LNHNV and CDR2 YYDKDF (reference sequence). Trimming removed 1 base at V and 3 bases at J, with 6 bases between. CDR3 sequence: CATSRVPYTEAFF. The DNA for the CDR3 is TGTGCCACCAGCAGAGTTCCGTACACTGAAGCTTTCTTT. The whole variable domain, remainder taken from reference TRBV15 and TRBJ1-1, is DAMVIQNPRYQVTQFGKPVTLSCSQTLNHNVMYWYQQKSSQAPKLLFHYYDKDFNNEADTPDNFQSRRPNTSFCFLDIRSPGLGDTAMYLCATSRVPYTEAFFGQGTRLTVV.

There are many counts of this clonotype. The CDR3 loop is CASRRQAGTGDEQYF. The CDR3 bases are TGTGCCAGCAGACGCCAAGCCGGGACAGGGGACGAGCAGTACTTC. V is TRBV12-3 or TRBV12-4 and J is TRBJ2-7; TRBD1 matches 10 bases. The trim removed 6 bases at V and 5 bases at J, leaving 10 bases unmatched. The CDR3 is 15 residues long.

The chain couples TRBV12-3 or TRBV12-4 to TRBJ2-1; 8 bases fit TRBD2. The CDR3 totals 17 residues. The ends lost 1 base at V and 2 bases at J; junction bases unmatched: 7. CDR3 residues: CASSLGGFGRAYNEQFF. CDR3 coding DNA: TGTGCCAGCAGTTTAGGGGGTTTCGGGAGGGCCTACAATGAGCAGTTCTTC.